This T cell receptor beta chain was documented in a study of blood T cell repertoires in COVID-19. TCRdb keeps only in-frame clones here, not all; method: immunoSEQ multiplex PCR. The repertoire includes roughly 280,000 clones, 88% of them detected once, and less than 3% sits in the top ten. The CDR3 is 10 residues long. CDR1 GTSNPN and CDR2 SVGIG come from the germline V gene (reference sequence). The V and J genes are TRBV30 and TRBJ2-2; D gene uncertain. The TCR sequence derives from a woman aged 45-59 years who had recovered from COVID-19. The sequenced sample consisted of PBMCs or T cells enriched from blood (not recorded which). CDR3 region: CALDTGELFF. Written as DNA, the CDR3 is TGTGCTTTAGACACCGGGGAGCTGTTTTTT.